This paragraph reports one T cell receptor beta chain. The CDR3 length is 15 residues. Trimming took 5 bases from V and 4 from J; bases not matched to a gene: 5. Looked up from germline, CDR1 is MNHEY and CDR2 is SMNVEV (reference sequence). This sample was included in a study of T cell changes during pregnancy in multiple sclerosis. The method was immunoSEQ multiplex PCR; TCRdb's version includes in-frame clones alone and lacks a portion of them. The table has 50,000 to 60,000 clones, around 93% seen once. The rearrangement uses TRBV27 and TRBJ2-2, with 9 bases identical to TRBD2. The clonotype originates from a female donor with multiple sclerosis, enrolled in a pregnancy study. The specimen comprised CD4+ T cells from peripheral blood mononuclear cells, sampled in the first trimester of pregnancy. The CDR3 coding sequence is TGTGCCAGCAGTGAGCGGGGGGACGTCACCGGGGAGCTGTTTTTT. Its translation: CASSERGDVTGELFF.